The following is a T cell receptor beta chain sequence with its context. This receptor's antigen is unknown. Per-base quality was not reported, and no clone a single base away is much larger than it. The data originate from a study of T cell responses to AZD1222 COVID-19 vaccine (dated by TCRdb to the early 2020s). About the study as a whole: AZD1222 recipients whose second dose came at about 4 weeks and those whose second dose came at about 12 weeks were combined into one group, since spike-specific TCR depth and breadth did not differ between the two schedules. A total of around 240 trial participants underwent TCR sequencing, of whom some 210 received two doses of AZD1222 and some 25 received two doses of the MenACWY control vaccine. Trial participants were enrolled by age into 18-55, 56-69 and 70-plus year subgroups, with approximately 150, 30 and 60 TCR-sequenced participants respectively.

The CDR3 regions of human TCRbeta chains were analyzed by immunosequencing. The published analysis was carried out like this. Repertoire TCRs were matched against a reference library of SARS-CoV-2-specific TCRs generated with the MIRA antigen-specificity platform. Breadth was defined as the fraction of unique TCRs that were SARS-CoV-2-associated. Depth was defined as the fraction of total T cells that were SARS-CoV-2-associated. Each spike-specific TCR was assigned to its reactive spike region and to a CD4 or CD8 class using the MIRA data. Log10-transformed breadth and depth values were compared by one-way ANOVA with Sidak's multiple comparisons tests. The table was pulled from immuneACCESS by TCRdb, which kept in-frame rearrangements only. Such tables lose some clones; where checked, under half of the loss comes from unresolved V genes, and the rest has no known cause. From that table come the V and J calls and clone size; the DNA was used to work out D and trimming. This sample lists around 200,000 clones; about 91% were detected once. The leading ten clones occupy approximately 0.5% of the sample.

According to the germline V gene (reference sequence), CDR1 reads SGHAT and CDR2 reads FQDESV. The junction carries 10 bases between V and J, which are trimmed by 1 base and 4 bases respectively. The CDR3 covers 14 residues, taking in both the cysteine and the phenylalanine. Only the CDR3 region is kept as DNA, spanning 42 bases read in frame from base 1. Interpreted using the paper, the time point label stands for: baseline before first vaccination. Vaccinee samples came from UK trials COV001 and COV002, including a single-blind randomized controlled phase 2/3 trial of AZD1222 (ChAdOx1 nCoV-19) in healthy adults. Trial participant PBMC samples were collected at day 0 and day 28 after the second dose for TCRbeta chain sequencing. Beyond this particular receptor, the publication reports: Vaccine-associated CD4 TCRs spanned the whole spike protein, with dominant responses in regions 160-218 and 743-854. In the small 56-69-year group, the increase in depth fell short of significance, most likely because of low power. Epitopes outside the regions mutated in the B.1.351 and B.1.1.7 variants were reportedly recognized by nearly half of the unique spike-specific TCRs. Because no day 14 peak-response samples were available, repertoires were characterized only after the peak T cell response. A significant rise in spike-specific TCR breadth and depth was observed after two AZD1222 doses relative to day 0 and relative to MenACWY recipients. Participants were mostly white British and included more females than males, and it was suggested by the authors that clonal diversity may have been underestimated. Conclusions about previously exposed vaccinees are limited, since just 6 or 7 AZD1222 recipients were seropositive for SARS-CoV-2 at baseline.

This sequence originates from an adult in good health. This sequence uses TRBV11-1 and TRBJ1-2; the D gene assignment is ambiguous. This specimen consisted of peripheral blood, obtained on day 0 of AZD1222 vaccination. The DNA sequence follows: TGTGCCAGCAGCTTAGTCGGGCGGAGCTATGGCTACACCTTC. It encodes CASSLVGRSYGYTF.